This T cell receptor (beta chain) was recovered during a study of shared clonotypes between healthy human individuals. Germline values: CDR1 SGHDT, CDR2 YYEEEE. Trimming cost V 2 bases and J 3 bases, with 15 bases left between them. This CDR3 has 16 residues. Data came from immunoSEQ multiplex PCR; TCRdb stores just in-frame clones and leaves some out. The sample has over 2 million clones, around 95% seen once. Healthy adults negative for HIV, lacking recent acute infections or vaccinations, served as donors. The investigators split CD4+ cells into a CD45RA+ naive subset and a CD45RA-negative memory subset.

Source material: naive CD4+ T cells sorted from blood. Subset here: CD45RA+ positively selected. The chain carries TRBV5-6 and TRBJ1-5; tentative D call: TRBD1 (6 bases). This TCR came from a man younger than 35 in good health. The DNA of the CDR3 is TGTGCCAGCAGCTTTCGGGGCACAGGGCCCAATCAGCCCCAGCATTTT. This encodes CASSFRGTGPNQPQHF.